The 17 T cell receptor beta chains reported below all come from one sample, sequenced in a study of lymphopenia after photon versus proton radiotherapy. Some clones are missing from TCRdb's copy, which holds only in-frame ones; the method was immunoSEQ multiplex PCR. The sample records tens of thousands of clones, about nine tenths being singletons. This specimen was peripheral blood, taken from a patient treated with photon-based radiotherapy. The source is a woman between 45 and 60 years old with cholangiocarcinoma.

The chain joins TRBV4-3 to TRBJ2-2, with 8 bases identical to TRBD1. The CDR3 is made up of 18 amino acids. Trimming cost V 0 bases and J 4 bases; bases outside gene matches: 10. Germline CDR1 LGHNA, CDR2 YSLEER. The CDR3 bases are TGCGCCAGCAGCCAAGAGGACAGGGCCCAAGCGAGCACCGGGGAGCTGTTTTTT. Its translation: CASSQEDRAQASTGELFF.

This chain links TRBV7-9 with TRBJ2-2, with 9 bases lining up with TRBD1. Germline CDR1 and CDR2: SEHNR and FQNEAQ (reference sequence). This CDR3 is built from 14 residues. With V trimmed by 5 bases and J by 12 bases, 10 bases remained unmatched. The CDR3: CASSTWAGQGKLFF. As DNA, the CDR3 is TGTGCCAGCAGCACATGGGCAGGACAGGGGAAGCTGTTTTTT.

The genes are TRBV9 and TRBJ1-5, with 7 bases aligning to TRBD1. The CDR3 sequence is 16 residues long. Germline V gene lookup returns CDR1 SGDLS and CDR2 YYNGEE. Germline trimming cut 2 bases from V and 0 bases from J; bases unmatched to any gene: 5. The CDR3: CASSVGTADSNQPQHF. The CDR3 nucleotides are TGTGCCAGCAGCGTGGGGACAGCAGATAGCAATCAGCCCCAGCATTTT.

In its sample, this clone was seen once. The V call is TRBV6-6, the J call TRBJ1-5; the D is unclear. Germline loops: CDR1 MNHNY, CDR2 SVGAGI (reference sequence). V lost 0 bases to trimming and J lost 6 bases, with 6 bases between them. This CDR3 is 13 amino acids long. For the CDR3, the DNA is TGTGCCAGCAGTTACTCGATGAGTCAGCCCCAGCATTTT. Translating gives CASSYSMSQPQHF.

The chain couples TRBV4-1 to TRBJ2-7; perhaps TRBD1 as D (6 bases). The CDR3 totals 15 residues. CDR1 is MGHRA, CDR2 YSYEKL, per germline. V lost 0 bases, J lost 0 bases, and 9 bases lay in between. The CDR3: CASSQDGRGSYEQYF. The CDR3 DNA is TGCGCCAGCAGCCAAGATGGCAGGGGCTCCTACGAGCAGTACTTC.

This sequence joins TRBV19 and TRBJ1-2, with D tentatively TRBD1 (5 bases). The germline CDR1 and CDR2 sequences are LNHDA and SQIVND (reference sequence). This CDR3 has 18 amino acids. The V gene lost 4 bases and the J gene lost 6 bases, with 27 bases spanning the gap. The DNA of the CDR3 is TGTGCCAGTAGTACGGACGGGGGGTTTCGTCCCATGTTTGATGGCTACACCTTC. This codes for CASSTDGGFRPMFDGYTF.

Only one count was recorded for this clone. The rearrangement joins TRBV6-1 to TRBJ1-6, with D tentatively TRBD1 (6 bases). This CDR3 region has 14 residues. Trimming cost V 1 base and J 10 bases, with 11 bases left between them. CDR1 and CDR2 (germline): MNHNS, SASEGT. Here the CDR3 reads CASSEGGPVSPLHF. In DNA, the CDR3 is TGTGCCAGCAGTGAAGGGGGGCCAGTGTCACCCCTCCACTTT.

The chain links TRBV7-9 to TRBJ2-7; perhaps TRBD1 as D (6 bases). Germline CDR1 SEHNR, CDR2 FQNEAQ (reference sequence). The CDR3 contains 13 residues. Trimming cost V 6 bases and J 2 bases, with 11 bases left between them. DNA of the CDR3: TGTGCCAGCAGTCGAGGACAGCCCTACGAGCAGTACTTC. Translating it yields CASSRGQPYEQYF.

This chain joins TRBV18 and TRBJ2-7; D gene ambiguous. Germline V gene data show CDR1 as KGHSH and CDR2 as LQKENI. This CDR3 comprises 13 residues. V was shortened by 3 bases and J by 4 bases, with 10 bases between the two germline ends. CDR3 residues: CASSPLSGYEQYF. CDR3 DNA sequence: TGTGCCAGCTCACCCCTATCCGGGTACGAGCAGTACTTC.

The CDR3 DNA reads TGTGCCAGCAGTTACGAGAGGGTCACAGATACGCAGTATTTT. This translates into CASSYERVTDTQYF. The J gene is TRBJ2-3, the V gene TRBV6-5, with D perhaps matching TRBD2 (5 bases). The CDR3 loop spans 14 amino acids. CDR1 MNHEY and CDR2 SVGAGI come from the germline V gene. V was cut by 2 bases and J by 2 bases, with 8 bases left in between.

This clone was seen a single time. CDR3 DNA: TGTGCCTGGAGTCCAGGGGGTGCGCACTATGGCTACACCTTC. Its protein product is CAWSPGGAHYGYTF. V usage is TRBV30 and J usage is TRBJ1-2; 7 bases line up with TRBD1. Germline lookup yields CDR1 GTSNPN and CDR2 SVGIG (reference sequence). The CDR3 loop spans 14 amino acids. The ends lost 2 bases at V and 3 bases at J; junction bases unmatched: 6.

The J gene is TRBJ1-2, the V gene TRBV10-3, with D tentatively TRBD1 (5 bases). The CDR3 spans 13 residues. Per germline, CDR1 ENHRY and CDR2 SYGVKD. Between the trimmed V and J ends, which lost 3 bases and 3 bases, there was a span of 8 bases. Written as DNA, the CDR3 is TGTGCCATCAGTGACAGGGTTGACTATGGCTACACCTTC. Translated: CAISDRVDYGYTF.

This clone appeared a single time. CDR3 nucleotides: TGTGCCAGCAGTGAAATACTTGGGGCGAACACTGAAGCTTTCTTT. Amino acid sequence: CASSEILGANTEAFF. The rearrangement uses TRBV2 and TRBJ1-1; possible D gene TRBD1, 5 bases. Germline-derived CDR1 and CDR2 are SNHLY and FYNNEI. This CDR3 spans 15 amino acids. V was clipped by 2 bases and J by 1 base, with 11 bases between them.

The chain couples TRBV10-1 to TRBJ2-3; TRBD2 might be the D (7 bases). This CDR3 contains 14 residues. Germline values: CDR1 WNHNN, CDR2 SYGVQD (reference sequence). V lost 3 bases to trimming and J lost 13 bases, with 20 bases between them. The CDR3 here is CASSENLRGAAEYF. The CDR3 DNA is TGCGCCAGCAGTGAAAATTTACGGGGGGCTGCGGAGTATTTT.

The chain combines TRBV5-4 with TRBJ1-3; D gene uncertain. This CDR3 is 18 amino acids long. Germline loops: CDR1 SGHNT, CDR2 YYREEE (reference sequence). The V end lost 0 bases, the J end lost 0 bases, and 16 bases lay between the germline ends. The CDR3 DNA reads TGTGCCAGCAGCTTGGAGGGTGTCTCCGCCAGCTCTGGAAACACCATATATTTT. It encodes CASSLEGVSASSGNTIYF.

This chain uses TRBV5-6 with TRBJ1-1, with D hard to call. CDR3 length: 12 amino acids. Per germline, CDR1 SGHDT and CDR2 YYEEEE. V lost 5 bases to trimming and J lost 8 bases, with 13 bases between them. In nucleotides, the CDR3 is TGTGCCAGCAGTTACCTGGTCGCAGAAGCTTTCTTT. This encodes CASSYLVAEAFF.

This rearrangement joins TRBV7-2 to TRBJ2-3; D is undetermined. Germline V lookup: CDR1 SGHTA, CDR2 FQGNSA. This CDR3 has 15 residues. Trimming took off 3 bases at V and 6 bases at J, with 16 bases between the two ends. DNA for the CDR3: TGTGCCAGCAGCTTTAGAGTGAGCCGCGGCGATACGCAGTATTTT. Translating gives CASSFRVSRGDTQYF.